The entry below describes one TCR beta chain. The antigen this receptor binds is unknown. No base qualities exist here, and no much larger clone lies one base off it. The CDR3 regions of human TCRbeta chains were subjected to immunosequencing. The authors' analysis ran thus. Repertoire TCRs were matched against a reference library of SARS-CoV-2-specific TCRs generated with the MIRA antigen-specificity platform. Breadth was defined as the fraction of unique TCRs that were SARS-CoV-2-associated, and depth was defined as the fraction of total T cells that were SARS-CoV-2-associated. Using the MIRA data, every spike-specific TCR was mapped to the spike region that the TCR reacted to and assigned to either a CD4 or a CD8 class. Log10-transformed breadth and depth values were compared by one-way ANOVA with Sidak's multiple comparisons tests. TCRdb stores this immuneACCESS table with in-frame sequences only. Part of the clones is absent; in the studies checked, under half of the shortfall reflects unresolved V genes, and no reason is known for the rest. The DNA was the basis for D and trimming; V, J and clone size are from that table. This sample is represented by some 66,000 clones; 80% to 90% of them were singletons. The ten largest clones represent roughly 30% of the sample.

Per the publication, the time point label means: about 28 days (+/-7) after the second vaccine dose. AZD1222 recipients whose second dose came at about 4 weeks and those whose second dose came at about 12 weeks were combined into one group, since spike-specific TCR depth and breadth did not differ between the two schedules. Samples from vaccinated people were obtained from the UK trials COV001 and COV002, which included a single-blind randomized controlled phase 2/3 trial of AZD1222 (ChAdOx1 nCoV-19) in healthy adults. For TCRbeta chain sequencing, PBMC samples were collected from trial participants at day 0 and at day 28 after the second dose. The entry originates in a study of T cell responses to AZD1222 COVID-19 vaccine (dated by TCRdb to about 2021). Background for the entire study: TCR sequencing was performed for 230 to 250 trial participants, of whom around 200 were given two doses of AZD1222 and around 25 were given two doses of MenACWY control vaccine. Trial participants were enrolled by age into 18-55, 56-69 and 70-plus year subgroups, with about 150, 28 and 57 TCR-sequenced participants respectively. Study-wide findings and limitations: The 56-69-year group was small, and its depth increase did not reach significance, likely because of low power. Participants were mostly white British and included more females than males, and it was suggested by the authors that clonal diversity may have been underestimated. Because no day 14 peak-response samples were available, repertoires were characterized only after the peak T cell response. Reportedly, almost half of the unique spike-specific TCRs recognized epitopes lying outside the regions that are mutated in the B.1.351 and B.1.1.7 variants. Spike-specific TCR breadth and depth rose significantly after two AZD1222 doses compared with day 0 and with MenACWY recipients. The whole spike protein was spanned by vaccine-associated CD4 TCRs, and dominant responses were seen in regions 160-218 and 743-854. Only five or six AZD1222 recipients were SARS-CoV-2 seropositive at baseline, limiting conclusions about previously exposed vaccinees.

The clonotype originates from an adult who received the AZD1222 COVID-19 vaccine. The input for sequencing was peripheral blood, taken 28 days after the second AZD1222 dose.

CDR3 sequence: CASSFLGGQGYTF. The DNA reads as follows: TGTGCCAGCAGTTTCCTAGGGGGACAGGGCTACACCTTC. The chain joins TRBV27 to TRBJ1-2, with TRBD1 identical over 7 junction bases. The germline V gene encodes CDR1 MNHEY and CDR2 SMNVEV (reference sequence). The CDR3 starts with the cysteine, ends with the phenylalanine, and has 13 residues. The kept DNA is CDR3 alone, 39 bases in frame from the first base. Clipping removes 3 bases from V and 8 bases from J, with 6 as the unmatched junction base count.